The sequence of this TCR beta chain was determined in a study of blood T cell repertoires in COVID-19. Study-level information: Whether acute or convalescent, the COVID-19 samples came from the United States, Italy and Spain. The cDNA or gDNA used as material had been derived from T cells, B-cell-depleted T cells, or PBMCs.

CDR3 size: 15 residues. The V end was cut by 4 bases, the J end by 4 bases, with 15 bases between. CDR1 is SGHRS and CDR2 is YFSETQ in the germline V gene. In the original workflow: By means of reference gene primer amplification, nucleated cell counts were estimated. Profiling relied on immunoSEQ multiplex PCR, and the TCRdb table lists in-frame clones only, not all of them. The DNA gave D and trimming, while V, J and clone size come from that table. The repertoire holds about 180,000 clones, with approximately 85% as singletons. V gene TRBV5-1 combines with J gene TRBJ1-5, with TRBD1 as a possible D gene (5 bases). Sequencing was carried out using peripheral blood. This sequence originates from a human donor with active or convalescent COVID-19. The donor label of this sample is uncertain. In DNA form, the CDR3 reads TGCGCCAGCAGCGAGGTAGGAGGGGCTAATCAGCCCCAGCATTTT. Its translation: CASSEVGGANQPQHF.